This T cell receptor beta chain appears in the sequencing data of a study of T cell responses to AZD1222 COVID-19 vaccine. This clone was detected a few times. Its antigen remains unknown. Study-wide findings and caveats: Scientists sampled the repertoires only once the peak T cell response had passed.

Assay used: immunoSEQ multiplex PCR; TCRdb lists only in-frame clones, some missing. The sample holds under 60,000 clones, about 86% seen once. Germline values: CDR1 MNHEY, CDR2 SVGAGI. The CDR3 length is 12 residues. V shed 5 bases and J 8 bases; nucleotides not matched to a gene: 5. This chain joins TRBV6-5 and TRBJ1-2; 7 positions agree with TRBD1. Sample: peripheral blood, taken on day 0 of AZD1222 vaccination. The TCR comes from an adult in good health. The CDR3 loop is CASSKGAGGYTF. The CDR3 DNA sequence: TGTGCCAGCAGTAAGGGGGCGGGAGGCTACACCTTC.